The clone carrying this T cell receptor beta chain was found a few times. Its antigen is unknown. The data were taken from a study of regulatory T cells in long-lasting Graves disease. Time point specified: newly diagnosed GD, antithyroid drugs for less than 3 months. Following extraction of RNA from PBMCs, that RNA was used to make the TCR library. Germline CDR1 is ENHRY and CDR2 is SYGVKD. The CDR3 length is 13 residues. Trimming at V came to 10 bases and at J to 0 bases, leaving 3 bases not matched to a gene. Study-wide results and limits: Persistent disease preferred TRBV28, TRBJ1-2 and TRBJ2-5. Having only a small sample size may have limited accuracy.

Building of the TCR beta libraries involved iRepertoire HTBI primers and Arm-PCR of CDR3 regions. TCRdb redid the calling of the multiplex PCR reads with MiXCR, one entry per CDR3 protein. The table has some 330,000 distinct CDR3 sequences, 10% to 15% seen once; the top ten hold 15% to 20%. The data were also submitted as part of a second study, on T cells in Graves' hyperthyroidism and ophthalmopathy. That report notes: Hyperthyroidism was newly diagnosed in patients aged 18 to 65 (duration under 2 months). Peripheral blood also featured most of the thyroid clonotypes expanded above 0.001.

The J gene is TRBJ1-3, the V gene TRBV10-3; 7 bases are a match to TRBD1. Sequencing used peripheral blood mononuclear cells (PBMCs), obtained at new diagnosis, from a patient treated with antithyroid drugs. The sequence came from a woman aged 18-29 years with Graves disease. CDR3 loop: CANRDSSGNTIYF. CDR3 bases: TGTGCCAACCGGGACAGCTCTGGAAACACCATATATTTT.